These 12 T cell receptor beta chains were sequenced from one sample in a study of OX40 agonist ivuxolimab in advanced cancers. The method behind the library was the immunoSEQ multiplex PCR assay. TCRdb re-hosts the immuneACCESS table, in-frame sequences only. Its copies lack some clones; in the studies checked, an unresolved V gene accounts for under half of them, and the cause for the rest is not known. This sample gives about 64,000 clones in total; roughly 82% of them show up just once. Of the sample, about 2% is held by the ten largest clones. The sample here was CD4+ or CD8+ T cells sorted from blood, taken in a trial of the OX40 agonist ivuxolimab. Source of these receptors: an adult with an advanced solid tumor such as melanoma, head and neck, liver or kidney cancer.

This chain joins TRBV4-2 and TRBJ2-1; no definite D call. The CDR3 is made up of 18 amino acids. The V gene lost 4 bases and the J gene lost 6 bases, with 25 bases spanning the gap. Germline-derived CDR1 and CDR2 are LGHNA and YNFKEQ. The DNA of the CDR3 is TGTGCCAGCAGCCGGATGGGAATGGGTGGGCTAGTATCCAATGAGCAGTTCTTC. It is translated as CASSRMGMGGLVSNEQFF.

As regards this clone: Relative to the germline gene, one junction end is altered; a read error may explain this. The chain employs TRBV7-7 and TRBJ2-7; D uncertain. The CDR3 consists of 13 residues. Germline lookup yields CDR1 SSHAT and CDR2 FNYEAQ (reference sequence). CDR3 DNA sequence: TGTGCCAGCAGCTTAGATCCCACAGCACGCATGCACTTC. Amino acid sequence: CASSLDPTARMHF.

The rearrangement uses TRBV6-5 and TRBJ1-3; D possibly corresponds to TRBD1 (5 bases). The V end was cut by 7 bases, the J end by 4 bases, with 14 bases between. The CDR3 spans 14 residues. CDR1 is MNHEY, CDR2 SVGAGI, per germline. The CDR3 is CASTQRGPGNTIYF. As DNA, the CDR3 is TGTGCCAGCACCCAGCGGGGCCCAGGAAACACCATATATTTT.

This clone was detected once. The chain combines TRBV7-9 with TRBJ2-5, with D hard to call. The CDR3 has 13 residues. Germline values: CDR1 SEHNR, CDR2 FQNEAQ (reference sequence). Deletions cut 1 base from V and 5 bases from J, with 8 bases between. The CDR3 region has the DNA TGTGCCAGCAGCTTAGAGTCAGTGGAGACCCAGTACTTC. Translated: CASSLESVETQYF.

The chain combines TRBV5-1 with TRBJ2-3; TRBD2 matches at 8 bases. Trimming at V came to 6 bases and at J to 2 bases, leaving 11 bases not matched to a gene. The CDR3 is 16 residues long. Germline values: CDR1 SGHRS, CDR2 YFSETQ. The CDR3 spells CASMAGAGGPTDTQYF. CDR3 coding DNA: TGCGCCAGCATGGCGGGGGCGGGAGGCCCCACAGATACGCAGTATTTT.

The genes are TRBV6-5 and TRBJ1-3; TRBD1 is a possible D gene (5 bases). This CDR3 has 14 amino acids. V lost 2 bases and J lost 3, with 8 bases in between. Germline loops: CDR1 MNHEY, CDR2 SVGAGI. DNA of the CDR3: TGTGCCAGCAGTTACCAGGGAATTGGAAACACCATATATTTT. Translating it yields CASSYQGIGNTIYF.

This clone is deemed medium-sized. This rearrangement joins TRBV7-3 to TRBJ2-5, with TRBD2 matching 7 bases. The V gene end was trimmed by 2 bases and the J gene end by 4 bases; junction bases not matched to a gene: 7. Germline lookup yields CDR1 SGHTA and CDR2 FQGTGA. The CDR3 is made up of 15 amino acids. The DNA of the CDR3 is TGTGCCAGCAGCTTACAGGCGGGAGTCCGAGAGACCCAGTACTTC. As protein: CASSLQAGVRETQYF.

This clone appeared once. The chain is built from TRBV7-7 and TRBJ1-3; TRBD1 matches at 7 bases. Losses at the gene ends were 5 bases for V and 2 bases for J; bases not matched to a gene: 6. The CDR3 extends over 15 amino acids. CDR1 and CDR2 from the germline V gene are SSHAT and FNYEAQ (reference sequence). CDR3 amino acids: CASSVDRVPGNTIYF. The CDR3 DNA follows: TGTGCCAGCAGCGTTGACAGGGTGCCTGGAAACACCATATATTTT.

The rearrangement uses TRBV7-2 and TRBJ2-3; 9 nucleotides line up with TRBD2. The CDR3 runs 17 residues. Germline CDR1 SGHTA, CDR2 FQGNSA. The junction had 9 bases not matched to a gene; V was cut back by 5 bases and J by 0 bases. For the CDR3, the DNA is TGTGCCAGCAGCCCCCGATTAGCGGGGGCAAGCACAGATACGCAGTATTTT. Residues: CASSPRLAGASTDTQYF. Using reference TRBV7-2 and TRBJ2-3 for the parts outside the CDR3, the full variable domain is GAGVSQSPSNKVTEKGKDVELRCDPISGHTALYWYRQSLGQGLEFLIYFQGNSAPDKSGLPSDRFSAERTGGSVSTLTIQRTQQEDSAVYLCASSPRLAGASTDTQYFGPGTRLTVL.

This rearrangement joins TRBV29-1 to TRBJ2-3; D unresolved. This CDR3 has 14 amino acids. V was clipped by 2 bases and J by 6 bases, with 15 bases between them. Germline V gene lookup returns CDR1 SQVTM and CDR2 ANQGSEA. This chain's CDR3 is CSVETAHVMDTQYF. CDR3 coding DNA: TGCAGCGTTGAAACGGCTCACGTTATGGATACGCAGTATTTT.

The V and J genes are TRBV5-1 and TRBJ2-2; tentatively, D is TRBD1 (5 bases). The CDR3 runs 15 residues. V was pared by 4 bases and J by 2 bases, with 12 bases between. Per the germline V gene, CDR1 is SGHRS and CDR2 is YFSETQ. DNA for the CDR3: TGCGCCAGCAGCCCCCGACAGAAAAACACCGGGGAGCTGTTTTTT. Amino acid sequence: CASSPRQKNTGELFF.

The chain links TRBV28 to TRBJ2-7, with unresolved D. Trimming took off 4 bases at V and 6 bases at J, with 7 bases between the two ends. The V gene's germline CDR1 is MDHEN and CDR2 SYDVKM. This CDR3 comprises 11 residues. CDR3 sequence reads: CASSSGLEQYF. The CDR3 DNA reads TGTGCCAGCAGTTCTGGTCTCGAGCAGTACTTC.